Below, one T cell receptor beta chain is given with its context. Without a recorded count, this clonotype is taken to be medium-sized (0.01 to 0.1%) from its frequency. Its antigen is unknown. This entry comes from a study of T cell clusters in autoimmune cytopenias (dated by TCRdb to about 2019). Describing the broader study: The median TRB sequencing depth was around 50,000 reads per sample, and the median number of distinct TRB clonotypes was around 2,300 per sample. Alongside healthy, CLL and autoimmune hepatitis controls, autoimmune cytopenia patients had their peripheral blood TRB and IGH repertoires sequenced at active disease and again during treatment follow-up. The study was designed to test whether a disease-specific immune repertoire signature usable as a blood-based biomarker is carried by autoimmune cytopenia patients. Overall study results and their limits: The TRB repertoire shifts, including less even repertoires in secondary cytopenia and CLL, mostly reflected lymphoma bias and not autoimmunity. The cluster-lack signature was not seen for secondary cytopenia versus CLL, apparently masked by the dominant lymphoma-associated repertoire. The T cell clusters were defined only in silico, and the functional role of the clusters still needed to be validated experimentally. Compared with active autoimmune hepatitis patients, healthy donors had almost three times as many exclusive TRB clusters, a finding consistent with an autoimmunity-wide signature. The GLIPH analysis suggested a lack of physiological T cell clusters in primary autoimmune cytopenia patients, since around 56 clusters were exclusive to healthy donors whereas around 18 were exclusive to patients.

Each sample's TRB amplification started from around 260 ng of peripheral blood genomic DNA, which corresponds to approximately 36,000 genome equivalents. TRB rearrangements were amplified by multiplex PCR following a touch-down protocol, with the TRB-A and TRB-B primer pools mixed in one tube. Illumina adapters and sample indices were added to the amplicons through two consecutive PCR reactions performed with Phusion HS II polymerase. The amplicons were gel-purified using the NucleoSpin Gel and PCR Clean-up kit, after which quantification was performed by Qubit and quality was checked on an Agilent 2100 Bioanalyzer. Sequencing of the libraries was done on an Illumina MiSeq with paired-end, single-indexed, 600-cycle runs. Under the source paper's analysis protocol: MiXCR version 2.1.12 with the default MiXCR reference library was used to align and assemble TRB reads. Each unique CDR3 nucleotide sequence defined a clone, and only productive sequences with at least two reads were analysed. Repertoire diversity was assessed with alpha-parameterized diversity profiles (alpha 0 to 5), including the Shannon (alpha 1) and Simpson (alpha 2) indices, which were computed with an R script. The tcR package was used to compute combinatorial TRB VJ usage, and cohorts were compared on this usage by principal component analysis with ade4. GLIPH was used to cluster TCRbeta CDR3s in pairs of cohorts matched for age and read depth, and a Wilcoxon test was used to compare cluster frequencies. The reads underwent TCRdb reprocessing, giving one record for each CDR3 protein sequence and no DNA. In this record, the V and J calls reflect TCRdb's handling and not the investigators' own analysis. This sample's table has entries for around 2,000 distinct CDR3 sequences. The ten largest clones represent about 35% of the sample.

The CDR3 covers 14 residues, taking in both the cysteine and the phenylalanine. The DNA is not on file. The germline V gene sets CDR1 to MNHEY and CDR2 to SVGEGT. Specimen: peripheral blood. The sequence was obtained from a human donor with an autoimmune cytopenia, with autoimmune hepatitis or in good health (not recorded which). This chain is built from TRBV6-2 or TRBV6-3 and TRBJ1-5; TCRdb picks TRBD1, but there is no DNA to check that call. The CDR3: CASSRGTLNQPQHF.